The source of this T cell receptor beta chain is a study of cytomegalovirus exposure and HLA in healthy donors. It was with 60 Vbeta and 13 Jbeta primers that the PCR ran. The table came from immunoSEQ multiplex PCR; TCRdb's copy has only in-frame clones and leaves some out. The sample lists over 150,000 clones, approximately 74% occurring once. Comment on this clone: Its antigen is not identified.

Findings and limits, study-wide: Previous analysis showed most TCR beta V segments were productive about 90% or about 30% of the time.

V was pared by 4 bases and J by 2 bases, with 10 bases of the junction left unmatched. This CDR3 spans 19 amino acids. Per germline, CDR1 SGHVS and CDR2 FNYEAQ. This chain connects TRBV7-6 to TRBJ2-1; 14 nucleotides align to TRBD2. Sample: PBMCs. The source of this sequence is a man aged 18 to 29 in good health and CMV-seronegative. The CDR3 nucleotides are TGTGCCAGCAGCTCCATTAGTCTGACTAGCGGGGGGGCCTACAATGAGCAGTTCTTC. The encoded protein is CASSSISLTSGGAYNEQFF.